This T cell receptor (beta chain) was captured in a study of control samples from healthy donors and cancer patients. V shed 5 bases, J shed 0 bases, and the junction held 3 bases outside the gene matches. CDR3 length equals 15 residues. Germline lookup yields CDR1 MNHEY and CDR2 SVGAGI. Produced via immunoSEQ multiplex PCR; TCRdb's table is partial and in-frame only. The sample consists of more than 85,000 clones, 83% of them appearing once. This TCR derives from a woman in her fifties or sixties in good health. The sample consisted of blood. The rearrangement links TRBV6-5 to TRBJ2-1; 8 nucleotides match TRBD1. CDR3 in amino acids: CASSPTGGSYNEQFF. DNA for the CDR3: TGTGCCAGCAGTCCTACAGGGGGCTCCTACAATGAGCAGTTCTTC.